These T cell receptor beta chains were read from a single sample in a study of blood T cell repertoires in COVID-19. Libraries were prepared by immunoSEQ multiplex PCR; TCRdb keeps only in-frame clonotypes and omits some of them. The sample records approximately 300,000 clones, roughly nine tenths being singletons. Sequenced sample: peripheral blood. These receptors were taken from a man younger than 35 who had recovered from COVID-19. The CDR3 runs from the conserved cysteine through the conserved F or W. Each record gives: V gene, D gene, CDR3 protein. A D gene is named only where the DNA matches it firmly.

TRBV3-1/TRBV3-2,TRBD1,CASSTAGTVQETQYF
TRBV7-2,TRBD2,CASSTLAVSYNEQFF
TRBV19,NA,CASSIDPGVGASNQPQHF
TRBV9,NA,CASSVTDTGANVLTF
TRBV4-1,NA,CASSQGRLSGEAFF
TRBV3-1/TRBV3-2,NA,CASSQKGLRSEQFF
TRBV27,TRBD1,CASSLSGQEEQETQYF
TRBV7-2,TRBD2,CASSPRGTSGTGELFF
TRBV11-3,TRBD2,CASSWEVGLEAGELFF
TRBV4-1,NA,CASSQAGGHPFGREKLFF
TRBV9,TRBD1,CASSPGQSSSGNTIYF